This record covers a single TCR beta chain. Unrecorded immune exposures were likely, despite nominal health at sampling. The sample is drawn from a study of cytomegalovirus exposure and HLA in healthy donors. V lost 8 bases to trimming and J lost 3 bases; unmatched junction nucleotides: 16. The CDR3 runs 17 residues. Germline V gene lookup returns CDR1 SNHLY and CDR2 FYNNEI. Primers: 60 Vbeta forward and 13 Jbeta reverse. Assay used: immunoSEQ multiplex PCR; TCRdb lists only in-frame clones, some missing. This sample yields 150,000 to 200,000 clones, of which under 85% are seen a single time; 1.5% to 2% belongs to the top ten.

The sequence came from a woman aged 25 to 39 in good health and CMV-seronegative. V gene TRBV2 combines with J gene TRBJ2-7; 10 positions match TRBD2. Sequenced: PBMCs. For the CDR3, the DNA is TGTGCCAGCCTTGGTGATAGCGGGAGGCCCCCCCTCTACGAGCAGTACTTC. This translates into CASLGDSGRPPLYEQYF.